These 23 T cell receptor beta chains were all obtained from the same sample, sequenced in a study of blood T cell repertoires in COVID-19. Generated by immunoSEQ multiplex PCR, the TCRdb table keeps only in-frame clones and is missing some. The repertoire holds about 220,000 clones, with roughly four fifths as singletons. The specimen was peripheral blood. Source of these receptors: a woman between 70 and 85 years old with acute or convalescent COVID-19.

This clone was counted between two and nine times. This sequence joins TRBV2 and TRBJ1-4, with D unclear. CDR3 length: 11 amino acids. Germline assignment: CDR1 SNHLY and CDR2 FYNNEI. V was clipped by 7 bases and J by 8 bases, with 8 bases between them. In DNA, the CDR3 is TGTGCCAGCACGGAGGGAGAAAAACTGTTTTTT. It codes for CASTEGEKLFF.

This rearrangement joins TRBV19 to TRBJ1-2; no reliable D call. From germline, CDR1 is LNHDA and CDR2 SQIVND (reference sequence). V shed 0 bases and J shed 2 bases, with 10 bases lying between them. This CDR3 comprises 15 residues. The CDR3 DNA sequence: TGTGCCAGTAGTATAGATATGGGCAGGAACTATGGCTACACCTTC. Its translation is CASSIDMGRNYGYTF.

This chain uses TRBV5-1 with TRBJ1-4; 7 positions match TRBD1. Germline-derived CDR1 and CDR2 are SGHRS and YFSETQ. J lost 0 bases, V lost 4 bases, and 6 bases had no gene match. The CDR3 spans 16 residues. This chain's CDR3 is CASSPTGIATNEKLFF. CDR3 nucleotides: TGCGCCAGCAGCCCGACAGGGATAGCAACTAATGAAAAACTGTTTTTT.

This chain uses TRBV5-1 with TRBJ2-3; 16 bases align to TRBD2. Germline values: CDR1 SGHRS, CDR2 YFSETQ. V was clipped by 4 bases and J by 2 bases; unmatched bases: 4. The CDR3 sequence is 17 residues long. CDR3 amino acids: CASSPGTSGGATDTQYF. The DNA of the CDR3 is TGCGCCAGCAGCCCCGGGACTAGCGGGGGGGCCACAGATACGCAGTATTTT.

This clone was seen just once. The genes are TRBV6-6 and TRBJ2-7; no clear D gene. V shed 4 bases and J shed 4 bases, with 5 bases lying between them. The CDR3 sequence is 11 residues long. CDR1 MNHNY and CDR2 SVGAGI come from the germline V gene (reference sequence). Written as DNA, the CDR3 is TGTGCCAGCAGTTCAAATTACGAGCAGTACTTC. Its translation is CASSSNYEQYF.

V usage is TRBV19 and J usage is TRBJ1-4; 9 nucleotides align to TRBD1. Trimming removed 4 bases from V and 7 bases from J; junction bases left unmatched: 7. The CDR3 runs to 15 residues. CDR1 LNHDA and CDR2 SQIVND come from the germline V gene (reference sequence). This CDR3 is CASSTASTGGEKLFF. The CDR3 DNA is TGTGCCAGTAGTACGGCATCGACAGGGGGTGAAAAACTGTTTTTT.

The gene calls are TRBV29-1 and TRBJ1-6; a possible D gene is TRBD1 (6 bases). The germline gives CDR1 SQVTM, CDR2 ANQGSEA. The CDR3 runs 14 residues. The ends were cut back, 7 bases at V and 3 bases at J, with 13 bases in the middle. CDR3 coding DNA: TGCAGCGCTCAACAGGGAGACTATAATTCACCCCTCCACTTT. Translated, it gives CSAQQGDYNSPLHF.

The chain uses TRBV6-5 and TRBJ1-4; the D gene is possibly TRBD1 (5 bases). Trimming took off 6 bases at V and 4 bases at J, with 15 bases between the two ends. The CDR3 length is 15 residues. Germline lookup yields CDR1 MNHEY and CDR2 SVGAGI. CDR3 residues: CASRGGRQNNEKLFF. DNA for the CDR3: TGTGCCAGCAGGGGGGGTAGGCAGAATAATGAAAAACTGTTTTTT.

The rearrangement joins TRBV6-1 to TRBJ2-4; D ambiguous. The CDR3 is 14 residues long. Germline V lookup: CDR1 MNHNS, CDR2 SASEGT. Trimming shortened V by 2 bases and J by 0 bases, and 5 bases separated the two germline ends. The CDR3 region is CASSEWAAKNIQYF. For the CDR3, the DNA is TGTGCCAGCAGTGAATGGGCAGCCAAAAACATTCAGTACTTC.

CDR3 in DNA: TGTGCCAGCAGCGTAGCTCCACAGGTTAATTCACCCCTCCACTTT. Translation gives CASSVAPQVNSPLHF. This chain joins TRBV9 and TRBJ1-6; possible D gene TRBD1, 5 bases. The CDR3 has 15 amino acids. Germline lookup yields CDR1 SGDLS and CDR2 YYNGEE. V shed 0 bases and J shed 6 bases, with 10 bases lying between them. Looking up the rest from reference TRBV9 and TRBJ1-6 gives the full variable domain: DSGVTQTPKHLITATGQRVTLRCSPRSGDLSVYWYQQSLDQGLQFLIQYYNGEERAKGNILERFSAQQFPDLHSELNLSSLELGDSALYFCASSVAPQVNSPLHFGNGTRLTVT.

The chain recombines TRBV27 with TRBJ1-5; D gene ambiguous. V lost 0 bases and J 6 bases, leaving 9 bases between the germline ends. From germline, CDR1 is MNHEY and CDR2 SMNVEV (reference sequence). The CDR3 sequence is 14 residues long. The CDR3, as DNA: TGTGCCAGCAGTTTATCTGTTGCGGGTCAGCCCCAGCATTTT. It specifies CASSLSVAGQPQHF.

The chain couples TRBV28 to TRBJ2-1; 7 bases match TRBD2. CDR1 MDHEN and CDR2 SYDVKM come from the germline V gene. This CDR3 region has 16 residues. The V gene end was trimmed by 5 bases and the J gene end by 7 bases; junction bases not matched to a gene: 14. This chain's CDR3 is CASSPGSSGLRNEQFF. As DNA, the CDR3 is TGTGCCAGCAGTCCCGGTTCTAGCGGATTGAGGAATGAGCAGTTCTTC.

This clone was recorded a few times. This chain connects TRBV15 to TRBJ1-1, with D hard to call. V was shortened by 3 bases and J by 0 bases, with 17 bases between the two germline ends. The CDR3 covers 17 residues. Looked up from germline, CDR1 is LNHNV and CDR2 is YYDKDF (reference sequence). The CDR3 sequence is CATSSIPGSYMNTEAFF. CDR3 sequence (DNA): TGTGCCACCAGCAGTATTCCCGGGAGCTACATGAACACTGAAGCTTTCTTT. The whole variable domain, filled in from reference TRBV15 and TRBJ1-1, reads DAMVIQNPRYQVTQFGKPVTLSCSQTLNHNVMYWYQQKSSQAPKLLFHYYDKDFNNEADTPDNFQSRRPNTSFCFLDIRSPGLGDTAMYLCATSSIPGSYMNTEAFFGQGTRLTVV.

This clone is a singleton in its sample. The gene calls are TRBV6-6 and TRBJ2-7; D gene uncertain. This CDR3 spans 14 amino acids. Germline V lookup: CDR1 MNHNY, CDR2 SVGAGI (reference sequence). Trimming took off 10 bases at V and 2 bases at J, with 18 bases between the two ends. CDR3 in amino acids: CATTFSVTAYEQYF. DNA for the CDR3: TGTGCCACTACGTTCTCTGTAACGGCCTACGAGCAGTACTTC.

This clone turned up a few times. The chain has TRBV3-1 (or the pseudogene TRBV3-2) and TRBJ1-6, with D possibly matching TRBD1 (5 bases). CDR3 length: 14 amino acids. CDR1 is LGHDT, CDR2 YNNKEL, per germline (reference sequence). Trimming took off 2 bases at V and 6 bases at J, with 8 bases between the two ends. The CDR3: CASSQTGPNSPLHF. The CDR3 DNA reads as TGTGCCAGCAGCCAAACAGGTCCTAATTCACCCCTCCACTTT.

The chain recombines TRBV5-8 with TRBJ2-4, with D unclear. Germline CDR1 and CDR2: SGHTS and YDEGEE. This CDR3 has 15 amino acids. V gave up 1 base and J gave up 3 bases, with 11 bases separating them. DNA of the CDR3: TGTGCCAGCAGCTTGCGGCAGGTGGACAAAAACATTCAGTACTTC. Translation gives CASSLRQVDKNIQYF.

In its sample, this clone was seen a few times. Here the CDR3 reads CASSRGRNTEAFF. DNA of the CDR3: TGTGCCAGCAGCCGAGGGAGGAACACTGAAGCTTTCTTT. This chain uses TRBV6-5 with TRBJ1-1, with no clear D. In germline, CDR1 is MNHEY, CDR2 SVGAGI. The CDR3 length is 13 residues. With 6 bases removed from V and 1 base from J, the gap between germline ends came to 9 bases.

Ten or more counts support this clone. This chain connects TRBV6-6 to TRBJ1-1; D is unresolved. There are 13 residues in the CDR3. Trimming removed 7 bases at V and 8 bases at J, with 17 bases between. Germline-derived CDR1 and CDR2 are MNHNY and SVGAGI (reference sequence). CDR3 in amino acids: CASNEGVRREAFF. The DNA of the CDR3 is TGTGCCAGCAACGAGGGAGTCAGGAGGGAAGCTTTCTTT.

This clone was counted a few times. The V and J genes are TRBV9 and TRBJ2-7, with TRBD2 matching over 13 bases. Germline CDR1 reads SGDLS; CDR2 reads YYNGEE. The length of the CDR3 is 15 residues. The V segment lost 3 bases and the J segment 1 base; nucleotides outside the gene matches: 1. For the CDR3, the DNA is TGTGCCAGCAGCGGGACTAGCGGGGGATCCTACGAGCAGTACTTC. Its protein product is CASSGTSGGSYEQYF. Supplemented by reference TRBV9 and TRBJ2-7, the full variable domain reads DSGVTQTPKHLITATGQRVTLRCSPRSGDLSVYWYQQSLDQGLQFLIQYYNGEERAKGNILERFSAQQFPDLHSELNLSSLELGDSALYFCASSGTSGGSYEQYFGPGTRLTVT.

The rearrangement joins TRBV28 to TRBJ1-2; tentative D call: TRBD1 (6 bases). Germline CDR1 is MDHEN and CDR2 is SYDVKM. The CDR3 totals 17 residues. Trimming stripped 6 bases from V and 3 bases from J, with 23 bases between. CDR3 bases: TGTGCCAGCAGCTACCACCCGGGCGGGGGCGCAGACTATGGCTACACCTTC. Its protein product is CASSYHPGGGADYGYTF.

This chain connects TRBV28 to TRBJ1-1; possibly TRBD1 for D (5 bases). The CDR3 contains 14 residues. Germline V CDR1 and CDR2: MDHEN, SYDVKM. The ends were cut back, 7 bases at V and 1 base at J, with 13 bases in the middle. The CDR3 loop reads CASNHHDRNTEAFF. CDR3 nucleotides: TGTGCCAGCAACCATCACGACAGGAACACTGAAGCTTTCTTT.

This chain connects TRBV5-1 to TRBJ1-2; TRBD1 aligns across 9 bases. The V and J ends lost 3 bases and 4 bases, in that order; junction bases with no gene match: 7. The CDR3 sequence is 15 residues long. CDR1 SGHRS and CDR2 YFSETQ come from the germline V gene. The CDR3 reads CASSSGQGYFYGYTF. CDR3 sequence (DNA): TGCGCCAGCAGCTCGGGACAGGGTTACTTCTATGGCTACACCTTC.

The chain carries TRBV24-1 and TRBJ2-1; 10 bases line up with TRBD2. Losses at the gene ends were 3 bases for V and 9 bases for J; bases not matched to a gene: 10. This CDR3 region has 16 residues. Looked up from germline, CDR1 is KGHDR and CDR2 is SFDVKD. CDR3 bases: TGTGCCACCAGTGATCCAAAGCGGGGGGGCCATCCTGAGCAGTTCTTC. This gives the protein CATSDPKRGGHPEQFF.